This entry lists 27 T cell receptor beta chains sequenced from one sample in a study of cytomegalovirus exposure and HLA in healthy donors (dated by TCRdb to about 2017). The method was the immunoSEQ multiplex PCR assay. For the multiplex PCR, a mixture combining 60 forward primers for TCR Vbeta segments and 13 reverse primers for TCR Jbeta segments was used. Imported from immuneACCESS, the table was reduced by TCRdb to in-frame sequences with V and J called. These copies leave out some clones; in studies compared against another copy, an unresolved V gene accounts for under half, and the cause of the remainder is not known. A total of some 120,000 clones appear in this sample, about three quarters of them only once. Approximately 12% of the sample is taken by the ten largest. The source material was PBMCs. The receptor set was obtained from a woman in her forties in good health and CMV-seropositive.

The chain has TRBV2 and TRBJ2-2; D perhaps matches TRBD1 (6 bases). Trimming removed 7 bases from V and 1 base from J, with 10 bases in between. The CDR3 is 14 amino acids. Germline CDR1 is SNHLY and CDR2 is FYNNEI. The CDR3 DNA reads TGTGCCAGCAAACTGGGACAGAACACCGGGGAGCTGTTTTTT. Protein product: CASKLGQNTGELFF.

J is TRBJ1-5 and V is TRBV30, with 11 bases lining up with TRBD1. Germline CDR1 is GTSNPN and CDR2 is SVGIG (reference sequence). The CDR3 has 13 residues. The CDR3 sequence is CACGQGANQPQHF. CDR3 nucleotide sequence: TGTGCTTGTGGACAGGGGGCTAATCAGCCCCAGCATTTT.

This clone was detected only once. The V call is TRBV7-2, the J call TRBJ2-2, with D perhaps matching TRBD1 (6 bases). The germline V gene has CDR1 SGHTA and CDR2 FQGNSA. With 5 bases removed from V and 8 bases from J, the gap between germline ends came to 15 bases. CDR3 size: 14 residues. This chain's CDR3 is CASSKRTDAGELFF. The CDR3 nucleotides are TGTGCCAGCAGCAAAAGGACAGACGCAGGGGAGCTGTTTTTT.

This CDR3 is CASSFPNEFGYTF. In DNA form, the CDR3 reads TGTGCCAGCAGCTTCCCCAATGAGTTCGGCTACACCTTC. The chain combines TRBV7-2 with TRBJ1-2; D not certain. The germline V gene encodes CDR1 SGHTA and CDR2 FQGNSA. The CDR3 is 13 residues long. Trimming stripped 3 bases from V and 8 bases from J, with 13 bases between.

This clone was seen more than once but under ten times. The rearrangement joins TRBV2 to TRBJ2-5; 7 bases are shared with TRBD2. The J segment lost 2 bases and the V segment lost 11 bases, leaving 14 bases of the junction unmatched. Germline V CDR1 and CDR2: SNHLY, FYNNEI. There are 15 residues in the CDR3. The CDR3 is CAGRAGLGTQETQYF. CDR3 in DNA: TGTGCCGGCCGAGCGGGGTTGGGTACTCAAGAGACCCAGTACTTC.

This clone was seen once. This CDR3 is CASGSTGVQPQHF. The CDR3 DNA reads TGTGCTAGTGGTTCGACAGGGGTACAGCCCCAGCATTTT. The gene calls are TRBV12-5 and TRBJ1-5, with 8 bases aligning to TRBD1. Germline lookup yields CDR1 LGHNT and CDR2 FRNRAP. This CDR3 is built from 13 residues. The V gene end was trimmed by 4 bases and the J gene end by 7 bases; junction bases not matched to a gene: 3.

The sample holds one count of this clone. The V and J genes are TRBV7-8 and TRBJ1-3, with 7 bases matching TRBD1. The CDR3 extends over 14 amino acids. V lost 4 bases to trimming and J lost 3 bases; unmatched junction nucleotides: 3. From germline, CDR1 is SGHVS and CDR2 FQNEAQ. In DNA form, the CDR3 reads TGTGCCAGCAGCTACAACAGGGGTGGAAACACCATATATTTT. It codes for CASSYNRGGNTIYF. Full variable domain (outside the CDR3, taken from reference TRBV7-8 and TRBJ1-3): GAGVSQSPRYKVAKRGQDVALRCDPISGHVSLFWYQQALGQGPEFLTYFQNEAQLDKSGLPSDRFFAERPEGSVSTLKIQRTQQEDSAVYLCASSYNRGGNTIYFGEGSWLTVV.

This clone showed up just once. The chain couples TRBV4-2 to TRBJ2-6, with TRBD1 identical over 8 bases. Unmatched junction bases numbered 10, after V lost 0 bases and J lost 0 bases. The CDR3 consists of 20 residues. The germline V gene encodes CDR1 LGHNA and CDR2 YNFKEQ. CDR3 amino acids: CASSQDPETGVSSGANVLTF. The CDR3 DNA reads TGTGCCAGCAGCCAAGATCCGGAGACAGGGGTGAGCTCTGGGGCCAACGTCCTGACTTTC.

This chain uses TRBV4-2 with TRBJ2-5; TRBD1 aligns across 8 bases. CDR1 is LGHNA, CDR2 YNFKEQ, per germline. The CDR3 consists of 15 residues. V lost 0 bases, J lost 4 bases, and 4 bases stayed unmatched. The CDR3 here is CASSQEWDRRETQYF. CDR3 nucleotide sequence: TGTGCCAGCAGCCAAGAATGGGACAGGCGAGAGACCCAGTACTTC.

This chain joins TRBV5-1 and TRBJ2-3, with D perhaps matching TRBD1 (5 bases). The germline V gene encodes CDR1 SGHRS and CDR2 YFSETQ. CDR3 length: 13 residues. Trimming took 0 bases from V and 4 from J, leaving 6 bases between them. CDR3: CASSLEGADTQYF. The DNA of the CDR3 is TGCGCCAGCAGCTTGGAAGGGGCAGATACGCAGTATTTT.

The chain combines TRBV18 with TRBJ1-1, with D perhaps matching TRBD1 (6 bases). The CDR3 extends over 17 amino acids. The germline V gene has CDR1 KGHSH and CDR2 LQKENI. Trimming pared 2 bases from V and 1 base from J, leaving 17 bases between. The CDR3 nucleotides read TGTGCCAGCTCACCAGATCAAGCAACAGGGCGGAACACTGAAGCTTTCTTT. Its translation: CASSPDQATGRNTEAFF.

This sequence joins TRBV19 and TRBJ2-5, with TRBD2 as a possible D gene (6 bases). Germline values: CDR1 LNHDA, CDR2 SQIVND (reference sequence). V shed 3 bases and J shed 5 bases, with 10 bases lying between them. The CDR3 is 13 amino acids. Written as DNA, the CDR3 is TGTGCCAGTAGTATGGTCCGGGGGGAGACCCAGTACTTC. As protein: CASSMVRGETQYF. The variable domain in full, with the rest retrieved from reference TRBV19 and TRBJ2-5, is DGGITQSPKYLFRKEGQNVTLSCEQNLNHDAMYWYRQDPGQGLRLIYYSQIVNDFQKGDIAEGYSVSREKKESFPLTVTSAQKNPTAFYLCASSMVRGETQYFGPGTRLLVL.

The chain recombines TRBV6-6 with TRBJ1-1; 8 nucleotides agree with TRBD1. Germline CDR1 MNHNY, CDR2 SVGAGI (reference sequence). The V gene end was trimmed by 2 bases and the J gene end by 1 base; junction bases not matched to a gene: 6. There are 16 residues in the CDR3. CDR3 in amino acids: CASSYLRTGTNTEAFF. Written as DNA, the CDR3 is TGTGCCAGCAGTTACCTTAGGACAGGGACGAACACTGAAGCTTTCTTT.

The J gene is TRBJ2-1, the V gene TRBV5-1; D is possibly TRBD2 (5 bases). The CDR3 is made up of 14 amino acids. V shed 0 bases and J shed 7 bases, with 11 bases lying between them. Germline lookup yields CDR1 SGHRS and CDR2 YFSETQ. The CDR3 loop reads CASSLGQRANEQFF. CDR3 sequence (DNA): TGCGCCAGCAGCTTGGGGCAGAGGGCGAATGAGCAGTTCTTC.

This clone occurred a few times. The chain employs TRBV6-1 and TRBJ2-3, with TRBD1 as a possible D gene (5 bases). Germline V gives CDR1 MNHNS, CDR2 SASEGT. This CDR3 has 15 amino acids. The germline V and J ends were trimmed by 6 bases and 1 base, with 14 bases remaining between them. The CDR3 DNA sequence: TGTGCCAGCAGGCTCTTCCAGGGCGGCACAGATACGCAGTATTTT. Its translation: CASRLFQGGTDTQYF.

The rearrangement links TRBV4-1 to TRBJ2-7, with TRBD2 identical over 8 bases. V lost 1 base to trimming and J lost 3 bases; unmatched junction nucleotides: 5. Germline loops: CDR1 MGHRA, CDR2 YSYEKL. The length of the CDR3 is 15 residues. The CDR3 protein is CASSQGGGGNYEQYF. The CDR3 DNA follows: TGCGCCAGCAGCCAAGGGGGCGGGGGGAACTACGAGCAGTACTTC.

The chain uses TRBV7-9 and TRBJ2-1; 12 positions agree with TRBD2. V trimming: 5 bases; J trimming: 6 bases; junction bases outside the gene matches: 5. CDR1 is SEHNR, CDR2 FQNEAQ, per germline (reference sequence). CDR3 length: 15 residues. The CDR3 DNA reads as TGTGCCAGCAGCCAGACTAGCGGGGGAAGCAATGAGCAGTTCTTC. It codes for CASSQTSGGSNEQFF.

To note about this clone: The conserved phenylalanine or tryptophan is not found at the CDR3 terminus, so this likely reflects a read error. This chain links TRBV6-6 with TRBJ1-6; maybe TRBD1 (6 bases). V was cut by 8 bases and J by 13 bases, with 12 bases left in between. Germline V gene lookup returns CDR1 MNHNY and CDR2 SVGAGI (reference sequence). The CDR3 has 11 amino acids. This CDR3 reads CASSSQGPLHL. The CDR3 DNA reads TGTGCCAGCTCTTCTCAGGGGCCCCTCCACCTT.

The chain combines TRBV30 with TRBJ1-2; possible D gene TRBD1, 5 bases. CDR1 is GTSNPN and CDR2 is SVGIG in the germline V gene (reference sequence). Deletions cut 4 bases from V and 4 bases from J, with 13 bases between. The length of the CDR3 is 13 residues. Written as DNA, the CDR3 is TGTGCCTGGAAACAGGTTCTTTCCTATGGCTACACCTTC. This codes for CAWKQVLSYGYTF.

The CDR3 DNA is TGTGCCAGCAGTGAGGTAGGACAGGGCCGTTCCGCGGACACCTTC. Its translation: CASSEVGQGRSADTF. V and J are TRBV2 and TRBJ1-2; 8 bases agree with TRBD1. CDR1 is SNHLY, CDR2 FYNNEI, per germline. The CDR3 extends over 15 amino acids. Trimming cost V 3 bases and J 12 bases; bases outside gene matches: 15.

The chain recombines TRBV10-1 with TRBJ2-7, with 8 bases aligning to TRBD1. V shed 7 bases and J 1 base; nucleotides not matched to a gene: 9. Germline lookup yields CDR1 WNHNN and CDR2 SYGVQD (reference sequence). The CDR3 runs to 15 residues. As DNA, the CDR3 is TGCGCCAGCAAAGCCCGGACAGGGAAATCCTACGAGCAGTACTTC. Translating it yields CASKARTGKSYEQYF.

This rearrangement joins TRBV7-9 to TRBJ1-1; perhaps TRBD1 as D (6 bases). The CDR3 consists of 17 residues. Germline V gene sequence: CDR1 SEHNR, CDR2 FQNEAQ (reference sequence). Trimming pared 6 bases from V and 1 base from J, leaving 21 bases between. In DNA, the CDR3 is TGTGCCAGCAGTTTCCGACAGGCGATGATGGGGAACACTGAAGCTTTCTTT. Protein product: CASSFRQAMMGNTEAFF. The variable domain in full, with the rest retrieved from reference TRBV7-9 and TRBJ1-1, is DTGVSQNPRHKITKRGQNVTFRCDPISEHNRLYWYRQTLGQGPEFLTYFQNEAQLEKSRLLSDRFSAERPKGSFSTLEIQRTEQGDSAMYLCASSFRQAMMGNTEAFFGQGTRLTVV.

This clone has only a few counts. The V and J genes are TRBV2 and TRBJ2-7, with D unclear. Germline V CDR1 and CDR2: SNHLY, FYNNEI. There are 11 residues in the CDR3. V lost 6 bases and J lost 2, with 5 bases in between. The CDR3 is CASRGAYEQYF. For the CDR3, the DNA is TGTGCCAGCAGAGGAGCCTACGAGCAGTACTTC.

On this clone itself: The CDR3 does not close with the conserved phenylalanine or tryptophan, likely indicating a read error. This chain joins TRBV6-1 and TRBJ1-5; 8 bases agree with TRBD1. CDR3 size: 15 residues. The V segment lost 4 bases and the J segment 7 bases; nucleotides outside the gene matches: 9. From germline, CDR1 is MNHNS and CDR2 SASEGT. The CDR3 loop reads CASSGSGGEEQPQHS. DNA for the CDR3: TGTGCCAGCAGTGGGTCAGGGGGCGAGGAACAGCCCCAGCATTCT.

Remarks on this clone: This sample also contains other DNA sequences that code for the same CDR3. The chain has TRBV19 and TRBJ1-1; 8 positions agree with TRBD1. Losses at the gene ends were 6 bases for V and 1 base for J; bases not matched to a gene: 1. The CDR3 is made up of 13 amino acids. Germline V lookup: CDR1 LNHDA, CDR2 SQIVND (reference sequence). The CDR3 loop reads CASSGQGNTEAFF. DNA of the CDR3: TGTGCCAGTAGCGGACAGGGGAACACTGAAGCTTTCTTT.

The V and J genes are TRBV10-3 and TRBJ1-5, with D perhaps TRBD1 (5 bases). There are 16 residues in the CDR3. CDR1 and CDR2 (germline): ENHRY, SYGVKD. Trimming removed 3 bases at V and 2 bases at J, with 14 bases between. The chain's CDR3 is CAISEARGSGNQPQHF. The CDR3 DNA is TGTGCCATCAGTGAAGCTCGGGGGTCGGGCAATCAGCCCCAGCATTTT.

In this sample, this clone turned up once. V gene TRBV6-1 combines with J gene TRBJ1-2; D gene ambiguous. Trimming left V 4 bases short and J 3 bases short, with 18 bases between. Germline CDR1 MNHNS, CDR2 SASEGT. CDR3 length: 16 residues. The CDR3 DNA sequence: TGTGCCAGCAGTGGGAAGGCAGGCCAATATTACTATGGCTACACCTTC. It codes for CASSGKAGQYYYGYTF.